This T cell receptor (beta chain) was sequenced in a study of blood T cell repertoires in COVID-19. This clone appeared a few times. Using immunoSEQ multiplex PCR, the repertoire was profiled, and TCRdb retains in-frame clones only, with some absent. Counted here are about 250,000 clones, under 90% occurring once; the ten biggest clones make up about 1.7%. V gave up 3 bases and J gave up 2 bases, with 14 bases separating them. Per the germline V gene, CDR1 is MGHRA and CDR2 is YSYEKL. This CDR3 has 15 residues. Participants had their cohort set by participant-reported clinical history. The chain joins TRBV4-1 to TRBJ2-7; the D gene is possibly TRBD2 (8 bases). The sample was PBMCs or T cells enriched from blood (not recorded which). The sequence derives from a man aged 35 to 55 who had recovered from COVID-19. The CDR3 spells CASSQDSGTAYEQYF. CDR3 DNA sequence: TGCGCCAGCAGCCAGGATAGCGGGACAGCCTACGAGCAGTACTTC.